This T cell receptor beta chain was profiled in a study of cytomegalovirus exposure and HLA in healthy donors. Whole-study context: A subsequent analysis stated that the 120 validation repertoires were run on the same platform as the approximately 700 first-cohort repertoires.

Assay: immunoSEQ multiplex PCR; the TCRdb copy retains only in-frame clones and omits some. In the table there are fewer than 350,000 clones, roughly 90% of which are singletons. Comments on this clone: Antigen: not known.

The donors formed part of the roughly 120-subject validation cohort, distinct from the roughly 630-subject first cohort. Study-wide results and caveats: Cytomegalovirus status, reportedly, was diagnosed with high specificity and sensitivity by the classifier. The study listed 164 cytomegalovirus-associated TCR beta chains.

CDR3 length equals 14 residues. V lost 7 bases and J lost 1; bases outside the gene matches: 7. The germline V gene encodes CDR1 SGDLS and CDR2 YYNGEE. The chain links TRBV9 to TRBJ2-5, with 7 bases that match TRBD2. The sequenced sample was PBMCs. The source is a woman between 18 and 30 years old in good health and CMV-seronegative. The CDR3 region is CASFQSGIQETQYF. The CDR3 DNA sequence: TGTGCCAGCTTTCAGAGCGGGATCCAAGAGACCCAGTACTTC.